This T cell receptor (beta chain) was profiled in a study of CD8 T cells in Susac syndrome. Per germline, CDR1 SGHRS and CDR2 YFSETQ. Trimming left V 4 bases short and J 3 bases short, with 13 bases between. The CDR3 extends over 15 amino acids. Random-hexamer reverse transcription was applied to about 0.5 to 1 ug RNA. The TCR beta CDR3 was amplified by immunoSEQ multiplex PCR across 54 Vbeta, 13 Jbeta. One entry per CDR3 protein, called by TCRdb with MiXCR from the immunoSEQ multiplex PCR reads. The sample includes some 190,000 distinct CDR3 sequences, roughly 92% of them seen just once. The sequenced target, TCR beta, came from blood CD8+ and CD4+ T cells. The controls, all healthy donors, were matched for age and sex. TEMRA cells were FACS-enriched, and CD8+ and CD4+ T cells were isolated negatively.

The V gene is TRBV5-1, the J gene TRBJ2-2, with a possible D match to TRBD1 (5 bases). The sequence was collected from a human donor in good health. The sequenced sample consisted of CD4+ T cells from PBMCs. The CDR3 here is CASSRTGPDTGELFF. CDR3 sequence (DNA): TGCGCCAGCAGCCGAACAGGTCCGGACACCGGGGAGCTGTTTTTT.